The rows below give T cell receptor beta chains drawn from one sample of a study of shared clonotypes between healthy human individuals. Data came from immunoSEQ multiplex PCR; TCRdb stores just in-frame clones and leaves some out. The table records about 2.3 million clones, over 85% of them present only once. The sequencing input was naive CD4+ T cells from PBMCs. The receptors come from a man between 18 and 35 years old in good health. Some clones in this sample may be carry-over from other donors' samples. Both conserved end residues are part of each CDR3. A D gene is named only where the DNA matches it firmly. Expanded clones get a size class; other rows say once, few or many, or leave the size out.

CDR3 protein,CDR3 DNA,clone size,D gene,V gene,J gene
CASSLGPSGHSYEQYF,TGTGCCAGCAGCTTAGGGCCTAGCGGGCACTCCTACGAGCAGTACTTC,-,TRBD2,TRBV7-2,TRBJ2-7
CASSLGPSDHNEQFF,TGTGCCAGCAGCTTGGGGCCTAGCGACCACAATGAGCAGTTCTTC,-,-,TRBV7-3,TRBJ2-1
CSAGTASYEQYF,TGCAGCGCCGGGACAGCGAGTTACGAGCAGTACTTC,-,TRBD1,TRBV29-1,TRBJ2-7
CAWMGETNEKLFF,TGTGCCTGGATGGGGGAAACTAATGAAAAACTGTTTTTT,-,-,TRBV30,TRBJ1-4
CASSDAGRWTDTQYF,TGTGCCAGCAGTGACGCAGGGAGGTGGACAGATACGCAGTATTTT,-,-,TRBV6-1,TRBJ2-3
CSAGHGAGGVEQYF,TGCAGCGCCGGTCACGGGGCGGGAGGGGTCGAGCAGTACTTC,-,TRBD2,TRBV29-1,TRBJ2-7
CATGAGRAGYGYTF,TGTGCCACCGGGGCCGGCAGGGCGGGCTATGGCTACACCTTC,-,-,TRBV27,TRBJ1-2
CASSQGRASGSGQETQYF,TGCGCCAGCAGCCAAGGAAGGGCTAGCGGGAGTGGGCAAGAGACCCAGTACTTC,-,TRBD2,TRBV4-1,TRBJ2-5
CASDRGTDTQYF,TGTGCCAGCGACCGGGGGACAGATACGCAGTATTTT,-,-,TRBV9,TRBJ2-3
CASRMGRNRNTEAFF,TGTGCCAGCAGAATGGGGCGTAACAGGAACACTGAAGCTTTCTTT,-,-,TRBV5-8,TRBJ1-1
CASSETGEVTDTQYF,TGTGCCAGCAGTGAAACTGGTGAAGTCACAGATACGCAGTATTTT,-,-,TRBV25-1,TRBJ2-3
CASSRDRGPDEAFF,TGTGCCAGCAGTAGGGACAGGGGACCAGACGAAGCTTTCTTT,-,TRBD1,TRBV2,TRBJ1-1
CASSPPGPSGNTIYF,TGTGCCAGCTCACCACCAGGGCCCTCTGGAAACACCATATATTTT,once,-,TRBV18,TRBJ1-3
CASTQLRDEKLFF,TGTGCCAGCACTCAGTTGAGGGATGAAAAACTGTTTTTT,-,-,TRBV25-1,TRBJ1-4
CASSLGAGTVNYEQYF,TGCGCCAGCAGCTTGGGGGCCGGGACAGTTAACTACGAGCAGTACTTC,-,TRBD1,TRBV5-1,TRBJ2-7
CASSRPPGKPQHF,TGTGCCAGCAGTCGGCCCCCGGGGAAGCCCCAGCATTTT,-,-,TRBV28,TRBJ1-5
CAWGTNYGYTF,TGTGCCTGGGGCACTAACTATGGCTACACCTTC,-,-,TRBV30,TRBJ1-2
CASSPSGSSQTEQFF,TGTGCCAGCAGTCCTAGCGGGAGTTCACAAACTGAGCAGTTCTTC,once,TRBD2,TRBV9,TRBJ2-1